The 16 T cell receptor beta chains in this list originate from one sample, sequenced in a study of shared clonotypes between healthy human individuals. CD8 cells classed as naive were CD45RO-negative and positively selected for CCR7, excluding terminally differentiated effector memory CD45RA+ cells. TCRdb's table, derived via immunoSEQ multiplex PCR, lists solely in-frame clones and lacks some. The table records about 590,000 clones, about 95% of them present only once. The sequenced sample consisted of naive CD8+ T cells sorted from blood. The receptor set was obtained from a woman younger than 45 in good health.

The chain joins TRBV25-1 to TRBJ2-2; D unclear. Between the trimmed V and J ends, which lost 3 bases and 2 bases, there was a span of 7 bases. CDR3 size: 14 residues. Looked up from germline, CDR1 is MGHDK and CDR2 is SYGVNS. CDR3 nucleotides: TGTGCCAGCAGTGAGGCCAGTAACACCGGGGAGCTGTTTTTT. Amino acid sequence: CASSEASNTGELFF.

The chain recombines TRBV2 with TRBJ1-2, with D possibly being TRBD1 (6 bases). V lost 8 bases, J lost 2 bases, and 18 bases lay in between. This CDR3 is 15 amino acids long. Germline V gene data show CDR1 as SNHLY and CDR2 as FYNNEI. CDR3 nucleotide sequence: TGTGCCAGCTCCGGTCGGCAGGGGAAGAACTATGGCTACACCTTC. Amino acids: CASSGRQGKNYGYTF.

Of note for this clone: This same CDR3 is encoded by further DNA sequences in the sample. The chain is built from TRBV11-3 and TRBJ2-2; D gene uncertain. The germline gives CDR1 SGHNT, CDR2 YENEEA. CDR3 size: 11 residues. Trimming took off 1 base at V and 6 bases at J, with 0 bases between the two ends. The CDR3 DNA reads TGTGCCAGCAGCTTAGCCGGGGAGCTGTTTTTT. This sequence encodes CASSLAGELFF.

V is TRBV7-6 and J is TRBJ2-7; D call uncertain. There are 13 residues in the CDR3. Germline assignment: CDR1 SGHVS and CDR2 FNYEAQ. The V end was cut by 2 bases, the J end by 2 bases, with 7 bases between. CDR3 in amino acids: CASSLQETYEQYF. The CDR3 nucleotides are TGTGCCAGCAGCTTACAGGAGACCTACGAGCAGTACTTC. Full variable domain (outside the CDR3, taken from reference TRBV7-6 and TRBJ2-7): GAGVSQSPRYKVTKRGQDVALRCDPISGHVSLYWYRQALGQGPEFLTYFNYEAQQDKSGLPNDRFSAERPEGSISTLTIQRTEQRDSAMYRCASSLQETYEQYFGPGTRLTVT.

The rearrangement uses TRBV2 and TRBJ2-7, with D uncertain. The CDR3 covers 14 residues. V lost 1 base and J 0 bases, leaving 7 bases between the germline ends. CDR1 and CDR2 from the germline V gene are SNHLY and FYNNEI. Here the CDR3 reads CASSEGPSSYEQYF. CDR3 bases: TGTGCCAGCAGTGAAGGACCCAGCTCCTACGAGCAGTACTTC.

The chain couples TRBV27 to TRBJ2-7; TRBD1 might be the D (6 bases). V lost 3 bases to trimming and J lost 2 bases, with 14 bases between them. The CDR3 is 15 amino acids. Looked up from germline, CDR1 is MNHEY and CDR2 is SMNVEV (reference sequence). The CDR3 bases are TGTGCCAGCAGTTTTTCCAGGGGTAGGACCTACGAGCAGTACTTC. Translating gives CASSFSRGRTYEQYF.

The chain uses TRBV27 and TRBJ1-1, with D possibly being TRBD1 (6 bases). Trimming took 3 bases from V and 4 from J, leaving 15 bases between them. The CDR3 runs to 15 residues. Per the germline V gene, CDR1 is MNHEY and CDR2 is SMNVEV (reference sequence). In DNA, the CDR3 is TGTGCCAGCAGTTTCGGTCCGGGGGCGGGCACTGAAGCTTTCTTT. This gives the protein CASSFGPGAGTEAFF.

The CDR3 loop is CASSSGTSGNLSPYNEQFF. DNA for the CDR3: TGTGCCAGCAGTTCGGGGACTAGCGGGAACTTGAGCCCTTACAATGAGCAGTTCTTC. This chain uses TRBV28 with TRBJ2-1, with 13 bases fitting TRBD2. This CDR3 comprises 19 residues. V lost 4 bases to trimming and J lost 4 bases; unmatched junction nucleotides: 13. The V gene's germline CDR1 is MDHEN and CDR2 SYDVKM.

The chain recombines TRBV13 with TRBJ1-2, with D maybe TRBD1 (6 bases). This CDR3 has 13 residues. Trimming took off 5 bases at V and 6 bases at J, with 13 bases between the two ends. Germline-derived CDR1 and CDR2 are PRHDT and FYEKMQ (reference sequence). CDR3: CASSGAGENGYTF. As DNA, the CDR3 is TGTGCCAGCAGCGGCGCAGGGGAGAATGGCTACACCTTC.

The rearrangement joins TRBV13 to TRBJ2-2; TRBD2 matches at 9 bases. Unmatched junction bases numbered 9, after V lost 6 bases and J lost 4 bases. CDR3 length: 16 residues. Germline CDR1 PRHDT, CDR2 FYEKMQ (reference sequence). Here the CDR3 reads CASRGLAGTPTGELFF. CDR3 bases: TGTGCCAGCAGGGGGCTAGCGGGGACCCCCACCGGGGAGCTGTTTTTT.

The chain links TRBV7-9 to TRBJ2-7; perhaps D is TRBD1 or TRBD2 (5 bases each). In germline, CDR1 is SEHNR, CDR2 FQNEAQ (reference sequence). V lost 8 bases and J 0 bases, leaving 17 bases between the germline ends. CDR3 length equals 15 residues. CDR3 DNA: TGTGCCAGCGTCGGAAAGGGACCTTTCTCCTACGAGCAGTACTTC. Residues: CASVGKGPFSYEQYF.

This clone was seen only once. The same CDR3 can be traced to other DNA sequences in this sample. The rearrangement links TRBV28 to TRBJ2-1; 11 bases match TRBD2. The CDR3 is 15 residues long. Germline V gene lookup returns CDR1 MDHEN and CDR2 SYDVKM. V lost 6 bases and J lost 3; bases outside the gene matches: 4. The CDR3 spells CASRSGTSGYNEQFF. Written as DNA, the CDR3 is TGTGCCAGCAGATCCGGGACTAGCGGCTACAATGAGCAGTTCTTC.

This chain uses TRBV30 with TRBJ2-1; TRBD2 matches 11 bases. The CDR3 sequence is 16 residues long. Trimming took 2 bases from V and 3 from J; bases not matched to a gene: 6. Germline CDR1 GTSNPN, CDR2 SVGIG (reference sequence). Here the CDR3 reads CAWSIAGGNDYNEQFF. The CDR3 coding sequence is TGTGCCTGGAGTATAGCGGGAGGGAACGACTACAATGAGCAGTTCTTC.

This chain links TRBV28 with TRBJ1-5; the D is unclear. Trimming pared 5 bases from V and 3 bases from J, leaving 17 bases between. This CDR3 is built from 16 residues. CDR1 MDHEN and CDR2 SYDVKM come from the germline V gene. CDR3 in DNA: TGTGCCAGCAGTCTCCTAACCATGGAATCCAATCAGCCCCAGCATTTT. It specifies CASSLLTMESNQPQHF.

This chain joins TRBV7-8 and TRBJ2-1, with 11 bases that match TRBD2. The CDR3 is made up of 18 amino acids. The ends lost 5 bases at V and 3 bases at J; junction bases unmatched: 12. Germline loops: CDR1 SGHVS, CDR2 FQNEAQ. The CDR3 DNA reads as TGTGCCAGCAGCCCGGGACTAGCGGCGGGGACGCTCTACAATGAGCAGTTCTTC. Translated, it gives CASSPGLAAGTLYNEQFF.

The chain carries TRBV2 and TRBJ1-2, with 7 bases matching TRBD1. The length of the CDR3 is 13 residues. Germline CDR1 is SNHLY and CDR2 is FYNNEI. The trim removed 11 bases at V and 1 base at J, leaving 7 bases unmatched. CDR3 amino acids: CAGDSRINYGYTF. The DNA of the CDR3 is TGTGCCGGGGACAGTAGGATTAACTATGGCTACACCTTC.